The 5 T cell receptor beta chains listed next were all sequenced from one sample in a study of T-cell reconstitution after alpha-beta-depleted transplantation in children. Unique molecular identifiers tagged the TCRbeta library. MiXCR, applied by TCRdb to the PCR reads, yields one record per CDR3 protein. The sample lists some 200,000 distinct CDR3 sequences, about a tenth occurring once. Sequencing used PBMCs from the stem cell graft donor, obtained from the stem cell graft. These receptors were collected from a human donor who donated a stem cell graft to a child with acute lymphoblastic leukemia.

This clonotype appeared many times. The V and J genes are TRBV20-1 and TRBJ2-5; 7 bases line up with TRBD1. In germline, CDR1 is DFQATT, CDR2 SNEGSKA (reference sequence). V gave up 3 bases and J gave up 5 bases; unmatched junction bases: 12. CDR3 length equals 15 residues. As DNA, the CDR3 is TGCAGTGCTAGGGAACGGGACAGAGTTTCGGAGACCCAGTACTTC. Encoded protein: CSARERDRVSETQYF.

This clonotype was found many times. V gene TRBV29-1 combines with J gene TRBJ2-5; 8 positions agree with TRBD1. This CDR3 has 14 amino acids. CDR1 SQVTM and CDR2 ANQGSEA come from the germline V gene. J was trimmed by 6 bases and V by 3 bases; bases with no gene match: 9. The CDR3 coding sequence is TGCAGCGTTGACGGGCAGGGGGCAGGAAAGACCCAGTACTTC. Translating it yields CSVDGQGAGKTQYF.

The V call is TRBV25-1, the J call TRBJ2-7, with D perhaps TRBD1 (6 bases). The ends were cut back, 5 bases at V and 4 bases at J, with 15 bases in the middle. Looked up from germline, CDR1 is MGHDK and CDR2 is SYGVNS. The CDR3 runs 14 residues. The CDR3 bases are TGTGCCAGCAGTTCCCCAGGGGTACGGTACGAGCAGTACTTC. Translated, it gives CASSSPGVRYEQYF.

V usage is TRBV2 and J usage is TRBJ1-5; 8 bases align to TRBD1. Germline V gives CDR1 SNHLY, CDR2 FYNNEI. Germline trimming cut 6 bases from V and 3 bases from J; bases unmatched to any gene: 13. The CDR3 has 17 residues. The CDR3 spells CASRATTTGQDNQPQHF. DNA of the CDR3: TGTGCCAGCAGGGCAACCACGACGGGACAGGACAATCAGCCCCAGCATTTT.

This clonotype was detected only a few times. The chain employs TRBV27 and TRBJ1-1; tentative D call: TRBD1 (5 bases). The CDR3 runs to 11 residues. V lost 6 bases, J lost 4 bases, and 6 bases lay in between. Germline CDR1 MNHEY, CDR2 SMNVEV (reference sequence). For the CDR3, the DNA is TGTGCCAGCAGGGGGACCACTGAAGCTTTCTTT. Residues: CASRGTTEAFF.